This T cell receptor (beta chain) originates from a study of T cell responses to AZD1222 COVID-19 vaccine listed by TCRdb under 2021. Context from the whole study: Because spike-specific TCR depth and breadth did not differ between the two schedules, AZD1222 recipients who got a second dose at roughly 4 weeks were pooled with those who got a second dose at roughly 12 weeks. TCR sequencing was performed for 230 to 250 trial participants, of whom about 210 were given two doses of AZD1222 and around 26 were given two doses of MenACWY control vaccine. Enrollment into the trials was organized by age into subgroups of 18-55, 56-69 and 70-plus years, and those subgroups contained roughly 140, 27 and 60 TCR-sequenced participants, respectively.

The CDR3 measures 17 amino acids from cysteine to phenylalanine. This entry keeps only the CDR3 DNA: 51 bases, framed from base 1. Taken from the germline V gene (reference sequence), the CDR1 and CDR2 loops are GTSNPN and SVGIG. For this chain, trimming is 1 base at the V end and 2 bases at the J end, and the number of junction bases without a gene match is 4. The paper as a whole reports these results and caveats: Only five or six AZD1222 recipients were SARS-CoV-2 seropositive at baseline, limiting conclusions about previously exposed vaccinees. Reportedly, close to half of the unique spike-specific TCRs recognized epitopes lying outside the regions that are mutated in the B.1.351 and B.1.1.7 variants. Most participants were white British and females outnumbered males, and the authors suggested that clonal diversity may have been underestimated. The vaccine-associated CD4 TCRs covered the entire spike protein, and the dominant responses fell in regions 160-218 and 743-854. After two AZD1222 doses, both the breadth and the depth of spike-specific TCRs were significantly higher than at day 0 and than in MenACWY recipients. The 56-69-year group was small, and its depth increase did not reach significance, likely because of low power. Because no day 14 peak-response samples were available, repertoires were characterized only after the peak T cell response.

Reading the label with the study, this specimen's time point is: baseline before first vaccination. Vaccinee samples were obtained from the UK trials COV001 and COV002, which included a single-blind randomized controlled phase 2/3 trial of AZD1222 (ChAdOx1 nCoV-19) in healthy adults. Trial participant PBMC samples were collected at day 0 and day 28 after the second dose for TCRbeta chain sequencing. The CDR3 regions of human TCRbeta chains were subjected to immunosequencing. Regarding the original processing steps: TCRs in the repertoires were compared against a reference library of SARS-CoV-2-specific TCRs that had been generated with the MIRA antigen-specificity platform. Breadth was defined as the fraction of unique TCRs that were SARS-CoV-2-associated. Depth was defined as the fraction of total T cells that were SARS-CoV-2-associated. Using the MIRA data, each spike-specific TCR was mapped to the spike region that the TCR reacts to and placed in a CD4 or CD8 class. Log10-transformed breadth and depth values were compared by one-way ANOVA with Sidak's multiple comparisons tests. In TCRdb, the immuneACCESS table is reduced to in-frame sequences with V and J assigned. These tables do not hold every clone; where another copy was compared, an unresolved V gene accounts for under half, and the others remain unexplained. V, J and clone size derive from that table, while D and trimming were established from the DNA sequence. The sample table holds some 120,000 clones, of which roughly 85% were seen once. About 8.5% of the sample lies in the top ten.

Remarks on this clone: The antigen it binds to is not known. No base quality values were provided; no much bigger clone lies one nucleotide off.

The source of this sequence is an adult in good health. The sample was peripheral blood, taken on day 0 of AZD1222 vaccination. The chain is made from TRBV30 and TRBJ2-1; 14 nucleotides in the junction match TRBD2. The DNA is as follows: TGTGCCTGGAGTGAGGGACTAGCGGGAGAGGCCTACAATGAGCAGTTCTTC. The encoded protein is CAWSEGLAGEAYNEQFF.